The clone carrying this T cell receptor beta chain was recorded at least ten times. The V gene's germline CDR1 is DFQATT and CDR2 SNEGSKA (reference sequence). V lost 4 bases and J lost 6, with 21 bases in between. The CDR3 is made up of 15 amino acids. TCRdb re-derived calls from the 5' RACE reads in MiXCR, one entry per CDR3 protein. Among hundreds of thousands of distinct CDR3 sequences listed, 20% to 25% were seen once. This sample is drawn from a study of CD8 T cells in ankylosing spondylitis. This receptor was identified in a female donor with ankylosing spondylitis or in good health (not recorded which). The source material was blood, either unsorted or a sorted T cell fraction (not recorded which). The gene calls are TRBV20-1 and TRBJ1-1; D unresolved. The CDR3 DNA sequence: TGCAGTGCTAAAACGGGCCTCTCCAGGTCGGCTGAAGCTTTCTTT. Protein: CSAKTGLSRSAEAFF.